This T cell receptor (beta chain) stems from a study of identical twins (dated by TCRdb to the mid-2010s). Some background on the complete study: To test whether fetal clonotypes persist, this study deep-sequenced TCR alpha and beta repertoires from monozygotic twins, from unrelated adults of various ages, and from cord blood. To rule out contamination, the twin experiments were replicated at different times with different library preparation protocols.

On this clonotype: Its cognate antigen has yet to be identified. Within one base of it there is no much larger clone, and no base qualities were kept.

Every donor was a healthy Caucasian. The germline V gene (reference sequence) specifies LNHNV as CDR1 and YYDKDF as CDR2. V lost 0 bases and J lost 5 bases; the stretch between them is 10 bases long. The CDR3 starts with the cysteine, ends with the phenylalanine, and has 14 residues. Left in the record is the CDR3 DNA by itself, 42 bases read in frame from the first base. Library generation was performed with 5' RACE. The instrument was an Illumina HiSeq 2000. Template switching introduced a universal primer binding site; the final cDNA contained a unique molecular identifier, enabling accurate counting of TCR cDNA molecules. Specific primers in the conserved constant-segment region were used to synthesize first-strand cDNA for the TCR alpha and beta chains. To control for contamination, every cDNA library was double barcoded, receiving both a SMART-Mk sample barcode and Illumina barcodes. TruSeq adapter sequences, together with Illumina sample barcodes, were added in two successive PCR steps. Sequencing of the TCR alpha and beta cDNA libraries was done on the Illumina HiSeq platform using custom primers. Per the source publication's procedure: MiGEC was used to process raw reads and extract unique molecular identifiers, and MiXCR was used to find CDR3 positions. For each individual, recombination models were inferred using an EM algorithm with the repgenHMM and IGoR tools. Shared clonotypes were analyzed with the tcR package in R, and sharing was normalized by the product of cloneset sizes. Out-of-frame nonproductive sequences were analyzed to study raw recombination free of thymic and clonal selection effects. The raw public data were reprocessed by TCRdb itself: fastp quality trimming at Q25, MiXCR clonotype calling, in-frame beta chains only. Every entry covers one CDR3 protein and lists the most common genes and DNA from its rows. Clone size and V and J calls follow TCRdb, not the original study. Across this sample there are around 1.7 million distinct CDR3 sequences, with roughly 35% seen only once. The ten largest clones represent 0.25% to 0.3% of the sample.

Paper-wide results and their limitations: Compared with coincidental sharing between unrelated individuals, out-of-frame TCR alpha sequences shared between twins showed an excess of sequences with low generation probability. In monozygotic twins, recombination models systematically underestimated out-of-frame TCR alpha sharing, but the models matched the sharing seen between unrelated individuals. Abundant cord blood beta clonotypes carried fewer insertions; young adult naive repertoires showed a weaker similar trend, while memory repertoires showed none. In beta out-of-frame sequences, excess twin sharing was weaker, because having fewer shared sequences lowered the signal-to-noise ratio. Because the same donors could not be followed over many years, the conclusions relied on cross-sectional statistical analysis. Invariant T cells such as MAIT and iNKT could partly confound zero-insertion analyses, although diverse VJ usage argued against such confounding for most clonotypes.

Input material: cord blood. Recombination joined TRBV15 with TRBJ1-1; the D gene lacks a confident call. The sequence was obtained from a newborn girl in good health. The sequence in DNA is TGTGCCACCAGCAGAGATACCGCTCCGACTGAAGCTTTCTTT. Its amino acids are CATSRDTAPTEAFF. Reference TRBV15 and TRBJ1-1 proteins supply the regions before and after the CDR3; the full variable domain is: DAMVIQNPRYQVTQFGKPVTLSCSQTLNHNVMYWYQQKSSQAPKLLFHYYDKDFNNEADTPDNFQSRRPNTSFCFLDIRSPGLGDTAMYLCATSRDTAPTEAFFGQGTRLTVV.